A single sample is the source of the 3 T cell receptor beta chains below, sequenced in a study of spatial heterogeneity in lung cancer. TCRdb analysed the 5' RACE reads with MiXCR anew, one entry per CDR3 protein. The table has 16,000 or so distinct CDR3 sequences, around 6.5% seen once. Time point indicated: sample taken at primary tumor resection. Their antigens are not known. Overall study findings and caveats: Mutation counts in tumors were tracked by counts of expanded intratumoral alpha and beta TCRs.

Material: lung tumor tissue, obtained at surgery. Receptor source: a female donor with early-stage non-small cell lung cancer.

This clonotype has only a few counts. For a library built for alpha chains, this beta chain is a stray read; little rests on its size. The J gene is TRBJ2-7, the V gene TRBV7-8; D not certain. This CDR3 region has 14 residues. The germline CDR1 and CDR2 sequences are SGHVS and FQNEAQ. Trimming took 2 bases from V and 0 from J, leaving 8 bases between them. CDR3 in amino acids: CASSLIQASYEQYF. The CDR3 DNA sequence: TGTGCCAGCAGCTTAATTCAGGCCTCCTACGAGCAGTACTTC.

At least ten counts were recorded for this clonotype. This beta chain represents an off-target read in a library built for alpha chains; its size is of limited meaning. The chain uses TRBV3-1 and TRBJ1-1, with 10 bases fitting TRBD1. V lost 8 bases and J lost 8; bases outside the gene matches: 11. This CDR3 is 14 amino acids long. Germline V gene sequence: CDR1 LGHDT, CDR2 YNNKEL (reference sequence). The DNA for the CDR3 is TGTGCCAGCGGCATTCCCGGGACAGGGGAAGAAGCTTTCTTT. Translating gives CASGIPGTGEEAFF. Looking up the rest from reference TRBV3-1 and TRBJ1-1 gives the full variable domain: DTAVSQTPKYLVTQMGNDKSIKCEQNLGHDTMYWYKQDSKKFLKIMFSYNNKELIINETVPNRFSPKSPDKAHLNLHINSLELGDSAVYFCASGIPGTGEEAFFGQGTRLTVV.

This clonotype was recorded at least ten times. Because the library targeted alpha chains, this beta chain is an off-target read whose size means little. The rearrangement links TRBV4-3 to TRBJ1-1, with TRBD1 as a possible D gene (5 bases). CDR3 length: 13 residues. Germline V gives CDR1 LGHNA, CDR2 YSLEER. V lost 3 bases and J lost 4, with 9 bases in between. The CDR3 loop reads CASSHQGGTEAFF. For the CDR3, the DNA is TGCGCCAGCAGCCACCAGGGCGGCACTGAAGCTTTCTTT.